This paragraph covers one T cell receptor (beta chain) sequence. Its antigen remains unknown. The germline V gene encodes CDR1 SGHTA and CDR2 FQGNSA. Trimming pared 0 bases from V and 4 bases from J, leaving 7 bases between. This CDR3 has 14 amino acids. This sample was taken from a study of B cell selection in AIRE deficiency. Study conclusions and caveats: Of several thousand shared Treg TCRbeta sequences, about 32% were healthy-donor-only and 9.3% patient-only.

Sorted regulatory T cells were CD4-positive, CD25-high and CD127-low or negative. Method: immunoSEQ multiplex PCR; TCRdb's copy keeps in-frame clones and lacks some. The data hold about 18,000 clones, with about 92% observed a single time. The origin of this receptor is a human donor in good health. Sequenced input: CD4+CD25+ Tregs sorted from PBMCs. This rearrangement joins TRBV7-2 to TRBJ2-1; D is perhaps TRBD2 (6 bases). CDR3 region: CASSLASGYNEQFF. CDR3 sequence (DNA): TGTGCCAGCAGCTTAGCTAGCGGTTACAATGAGCAGTTCTTC.